This entry lists 14 T cell receptor beta chains sequenced from one sample in a study of CD8+ T cells in alopecia areata (dated by TCRdb to the late 2010s). Library method: the immunoSEQ multiplex PCR assay. RNA was extracted from all samples and reverse transcribed into cDNA, which served as template for TCR sequencing. The table was pulled from immuneACCESS by TCRdb, which kept in-frame rearrangements only. Such tables lose some clones; where checked, under half of the loss comes from unresolved V genes, and the rest has no known cause. The sample profile shows some 100,000 clones; around 58% of them were found once. The ten largest account for about 31% of the sample. The sample's time point label, decoded: roughly 27 days on oral tofacitinib. The treatment or condition label corresponds to: oral pan-JAK inhibitor, 5-10 mg twice daily. The material sequenced was CD8+ T cells sorted from blood, taken at week 4, from a patient treated with tofacitinib. The origin of the receptors is a human donor with alopecia areata.

The table lists this clone with a few counts. The rearrangement joins TRBV30 to TRBJ2-5; the match to TRBD1 covers 8 bases. V shed 4 bases, J shed 2 bases, and the junction held 6 bases outside the gene matches. Germline V gene sequence: CDR1 GTSNPN, CDR2 SVGIG (reference sequence). CDR3 length equals 14 residues. The CDR3 loop is CAWTVTGGQETQYF. DNA of the CDR3: TGTGCCTGGACGGTAACAGGGGGACAAGAGACCCAGTACTTC.

This rearrangement joins TRBV29-1 to TRBJ1-2; D is unclear. The CDR3 extends over 13 amino acids. Germline CDR1 and CDR2: SQVTM and ANQGSEA. V shed 0 bases and J shed 6 bases, with 11 bases lying between them. CDR3 bases: TGCAGCGTTGAAGAGAGAGGGTTGGATGGCTACACCTTC. It specifies CSVEERGLDGYTF.

This clone appeared a few times. V is TRBV5-6 and J is TRBJ2-5; 9 positions match TRBD1. The CDR3 spans 14 residues. Germline V CDR1 and CDR2: SGHDT, YYEEEE. V lost 4 bases to trimming and J lost 7 bases; unmatched junction nucleotides: 8. Here the CDR3 DNA reads TGTGCCAGCAGCGCGGGACAGGGTTGGGTGACCCAGTACTTC. It is translated as CASSAGQGWVTQYF.

This clone showed up just a few times. The V call is TRBV29-1, the J call TRBJ2-4, with 7 bases matching TRBD2. The V gene end was trimmed by 4 bases and the J gene end by 6 bases; junction bases not matched to a gene: 12. The CDR3 loop spans 15 amino acids. Germline V gene lookup returns CDR1 SQVTM and CDR2 ANQGSEA. The CDR3 DNA reads TGCAGCGTTGTTCCGGCCGGACTAGAGGCAAACATTCAGTACTTC. Translating gives CSVVPAGLEANIQYF.

The chain couples TRBV29-1 to TRBJ2-7; 9 positions match TRBD1. The CDR3 consists of 14 residues. Germline V gives CDR1 SQVTM, CDR2 ANQGSEA. Trimming cost V 1 base and J 2 bases; bases outside gene matches: 3. The CDR3 region is CSVEGDRETYEQYF. The DNA of the CDR3 is TGCAGCGTTGAAGGGGACAGGGAGACCTACGAGCAGTACTTC.

This chain joins TRBV29-1 and TRBJ2-2, with D perhaps TRBD2 (6 bases). V dropped 7 bases and J dropped 0 bases, with 15 bases sitting between them. Germline CDR1 is SQVTM and CDR2 is ANQGSEA. The CDR3 spans 15 residues. CDR3 sequence: CSAGTPNSNTGELFF. For the CDR3, the DNA is TGCAGCGCCGGGACTCCCAACTCGAACACCGGGGAGCTGTTTTTT.

The chain uses TRBV23-1 and TRBJ2-3; D perhaps matches TRBD1 (6 bases). TRBV23-1 carries the ORF label, with uncertain function. Trimming removed 4 bases at V and 1 base at J, with 15 bases between. The CDR3 contains 16 residues. Here the CDR3 reads CASSRLGGTGTDTQYF. Written as DNA, the CDR3 is TGCGCCAGCAGTCGCTTAGGGGGAACGGGCACAGATACGCAGTATTTT.

The chain employs TRBV7-3 and TRBJ2-7; no clear D. The CDR3 loop spans 13 amino acids. CDR1 SGHTA and CDR2 FQGTGA come from the germline V gene. The V and J ends lost 3 bases and 5 bases respectively, with 11 bases between them. The CDR3 region is CASSFDPLDEQYF. CDR3 DNA sequence: TGTGCCAGCAGCTTCGACCCTTTGGACGAGCAGTACTTC.

The rearrangement joins TRBV29-1 to TRBJ2-5, with D unclear. Deletions cut 1 base from V and 0 bases from J, with 6 bases between. The length of the CDR3 is 13 residues. Germline lookup yields CDR1 SQVTM and CDR2 ANQGSEA. The CDR3 DNA sequence: TGCAGCGTTGAAGTTCCGAACCAAGAGACCCAGTACTTC. Its translation is CSVEVPNQETQYF.

This clone turned up a few times. The chain links TRBV7-9 to TRBJ1-5; D may be TRBD1 (5 bases). Germline lookup yields CDR1 SEHNR and CDR2 FQNEAQ (reference sequence). V shed 5 bases and J shed 7 bases, with 12 bases lying between them. The CDR3 consists of 13 residues. The CDR3 region is CASSLSGGQPQHF. For the CDR3, the DNA is TGTGCCAGCAGCCTATCGGGGGGGCAGCCCCAGCATTTT.

The chain links TRBV4-2 to TRBJ2-7; TRBD2 aligns across 8 bases. After removal of 1 base from V and 1 base from J, the junction contained 3 bases not matched to a gene. The germline CDR1 and CDR2 sequences are LGHNA and YNFKEQ. This CDR3 spans 15 amino acids. CDR3 region: CASSQVPGGSYEQYF. The CDR3 bases are TGTGCCAGCAGCCAAGTCCCGGGGGGGTCCTACGAGCAGTACTTC.

This clone was seen a few times. The chain recombines TRBV5-6 with TRBJ2-3; tentative D call: TRBD2 (5 bases). The germline gives CDR1 SGHDT, CDR2 YYEEEE. The CDR3 totals 13 residues. Trimming stripped 2 bases from V and 2 bases from J, with 6 bases between. In DNA form, the CDR3 reads TGTGCCAGCAGCTTCGGGAACACAGATACGCAGTATTTT. This translates into CASSFGNTDTQYF. The full variable domain, rest sourced from reference TRBV5-6 and TRBJ2-3, is DAGVTQSPTHLIKTRGQQVTLRCSPKSGHDTVSWYQQALGQGPQFIFQYYEEEERQRGNFPDRFSGHQFPNYSSELNVNALLLGDSALYLCASSFGNTDTQYFGPGTRLTVL.

The rearrangement links TRBV7-6 to TRBJ2-1; 8 nucleotides match TRBD1. This CDR3 comprises 15 residues. With V trimmed by 7 bases and J by 5 bases, 10 bases remained unmatched. In germline, CDR1 is SGHVS, CDR2 FNYEAQ. DNA for the CDR3: TGTGCCAGCACCTCGGACAGGGAAAGGGACAATGAGCAGTTCTTC. Its protein is CASTSDRERDNEQFF.

The chain has TRBV29-1 and TRBJ2-1, with 7 bases aligning to TRBD2. The trim removed 7 bases at V and 4 bases at J, leaving 10 bases unmatched. Germline CDR1 reads SQVTM; CDR2 reads ANQGSEA. This CDR3 is built from 14 residues. This chain's CDR3 is CSAELATGYNEQFF. DNA for the CDR3: TGCAGCGCCGAACTAGCGACGGGGTACAATGAGCAGTTCTTC.